What follows are 20 T cell receptor beta chains derived from one specimen sequenced in a study of blood T cell repertoires in COVID-19. Generated by immunoSEQ multiplex PCR, the TCRdb table keeps only in-frame clones and is missing some. The profile covers 130,000 or so clones, with around 80% appearing a single time and more than 10% taken by the ten largest. Sequencing was carried out using peripheral blood. These TCRs come from a woman aged 60-75 years with acute or convalescent COVID-19.

The V call is TRBV4-1, the J call TRBJ1-2; no reliable D call. The CDR3 loop spans 15 amino acids. The germline CDR1 and CDR2 sequences are MGHRA and YSYEKL. The ends were cut back, 1 base at V and 4 bases at J, with 13 bases in the middle. The CDR3 DNA is TGCGCCAGCAGCCAAGGAGCTAGAAACTCCTATGGCTACACCTTC. It yields the protein CASSQGARNSYGYTF.

In this sample, this clone turned up once. The V gene is TRBV24-1, the J gene TRBJ1-3; TRBD1 might be the D (5 bases). V dropped 6 bases and J dropped 0 bases, with 8 bases sitting between them. The CDR3 runs to 14 residues. The germline gives CDR1 KGHDR, CDR2 SFDVKD. This chain's CDR3 is CATSQGSSGNTIYF. Written as DNA, the CDR3 is TGTGCCACCAGTCAGGGTAGCTCTGGAAACACCATATATTTT.

The chain combines TRBV27 with TRBJ2-1; 8 nucleotides agree with TRBD1. Germline V gene data show CDR1 as MNHEY and CDR2 as SMNVEV (reference sequence). The CDR3 contains 16 residues. Losses at the gene ends were 4 bases for V and 2 bases for J; bases not matched to a gene: 7. DNA of the CDR3: TGTGCCAGCAGTTCGCAGGGGGCCCTTACCTACAATGAGCAGTTCTTC. It codes for CASSSQGALTYNEQFF.

The rearrangement links TRBV4-1 to TRBJ1-4; 8 bases fit TRBD1. The germline gives CDR1 MGHRA, CDR2 YSYEKL. V was clipped by 0 bases and J by 4 bases; unmatched bases: 10. The CDR3 spans 18 residues. CDR3: CASSQEGAGGDGNEKLFF. CDR3 nucleotides: TGCGCCAGCAGCCAAGAGGGGGCAGGGGGCGATGGTAATGAAAAACTGTTTTTT.

The V gene is TRBV19, the J gene TRBJ1-2; TRBD1 matches 10 bases. Per the germline V gene, CDR1 is LNHDA and CDR2 is SQIVND (reference sequence). The CDR3 has 15 residues. The J segment lost 4 bases and the V segment lost 7 bases, leaving 9 bases of the junction unmatched. The CDR3 DNA sequence: TGTGCCAGTAAAGTAGGACAGGGGGACACCTATGGCTACACCTTC. It specifies CASKVGQGDTYGYTF.

The chain links TRBV19 to TRBJ1-1, with 7 bases that match TRBD1. J lost 0 bases, V lost 4 bases, and 8 bases had no gene match. The CDR3 contains 16 residues. Germline V gene lookup returns CDR1 LNHDA and CDR2 SQIVND (reference sequence). The CDR3 coding sequence is TGTGCCAGTAGTACCGAGGGGGCTGACTTGAACACTGAAGCTTTCTTT. The encoded protein is CASSTEGADLNTEAFF.

This clone was detected once. V is TRBV9 and J is TRBJ1-6; the match to TRBD1 covers 7 bases. Germline CDR1 and CDR2: SGDLS and YYNGEE. The V segment lost 5 bases and the J segment 8 bases; nucleotides outside the gene matches: 7. This CDR3 spans 14 amino acids. The CDR3 region has the DNA TGTGCCAGCAGTGAACAGGGGACGGATTCACCCCTCCACTTT. Translation: CASSEQGTDSPLHF.

V gene TRBV29-1 combines with J gene TRBJ1-6; no clear D. The V gene's germline CDR1 is SQVTM and CDR2 ANQGSEA. The germline V and J ends were trimmed by 2 bases and 9 bases, with 20 bases remaining between them. The CDR3 runs 16 residues. CDR3 amino acids: CSVEPKQCRYLSPLHF. In nucleotides, the CDR3 is TGCAGCGTTGAACCCAAGCAGTGCAGGTACCTTTCACCCCTCCACTTT.

CDR3 region: CSVELPGGNEKLFF. In nucleotides, the CDR3 is TGCAGCGTTGAACTGCCAGGGGGTAATGAAAAACTGTTTTTT. V and J are TRBV29-1 and TRBJ1-4; TRBD1 aligns across 7 bases. The CDR3 runs to 14 residues. V gave up 2 bases and J gave up 4 bases; unmatched junction bases: 4. Looked up from germline, CDR1 is SQVTM and CDR2 is ANQGSEA.

The chain joins TRBV2 to TRBJ2-2; possibly TRBD1 for D (5 bases). V dropped 7 bases and J dropped 6 bases, with 12 bases sitting between them. This CDR3 has 13 amino acids. Germline CDR1 and CDR2: SNHLY and FYNNEI. CDR3 in amino acids: CASIQGIAGELFF. DNA for the CDR3: TGTGCCAGCATCCAGGGTATAGCCGGGGAGCTGTTTTTT.

This clone has just a few counts. This chain links TRBV25-1 with TRBJ1-2; the D gene is possibly TRBD1 (5 bases). This CDR3 contains 15 residues. Per the germline V gene, CDR1 is MGHDK and CDR2 is SYGVNS. V shed 4 bases and J shed 3 bases, with 15 bases lying between them. CDR3 bases: TGTGCCAGCAGTGCCCCGGGGGGGATTCACTATGGCTACACCTTC. Translating it yields CASSAPGGIHYGYTF.

This rearrangement joins TRBV5-4 to TRBJ1-3, with D unclear. The CDR3 is 16 residues long. Between the trimmed V and J ends, which lost 0 bases and 0 bases, there was a span of 10 bases. Germline CDR1 reads SGHNT; CDR2 reads YYREEE (reference sequence). CDR3 DNA: TGTGCCAGCAGCTTGGCCCCCTTTAACTCTGGAAACACCATATATTTT. It encodes CASSLAPFNSGNTIYF.

The rearrangement joins TRBV7-3 to TRBJ1-1; D not certain. The CDR3 is made up of 16 amino acids. Per germline, CDR1 SGHTA and CDR2 FQGTGA. Trimming left V 5 bases short and J 1 base short, with 17 bases between. CDR3 sequence (DNA): TGTGCCAGCAGCCAGTTGGCCTTTGCTCAGAACACTGAAGCTTTCTTT. Amino acid sequence: CASSQLAFAQNTEAFF.

This clone was seen a handful of times. The V gene is TRBV7-6, the J gene TRBJ2-7; TRBD2 matches at 11 bases. Germline V gene lookup returns CDR1 SGHVS and CDR2 FNYEAQ. There are 15 residues in the CDR3. V lost 4 bases to trimming and J lost 9 bases; unmatched junction nucleotides: 11. The chain's CDR3 is CASSSLAGGGTVQYF. CDR3 in DNA: TGTGCCAGCAGCTCCCTAGCGGGGGGTGGTACGGTGCAGTACTTC.

This rearrangement joins TRBV6-5 to TRBJ1-5; D is possibly TRBD1 (5 bases). This CDR3 has 13 amino acids. V shed 8 bases and J shed 7 bases, with 15 bases lying between them. Germline V lookup: CDR1 MNHEY, CDR2 SVGAGI. Here the CDR3 reads CASRGRAEQPQHF. The DNA of the CDR3 is TGTGCCAGCCGAGGCAGGGCGGAGCAGCCCCAGCATTTT.

This clone appeared once. This CDR3 is also generated by other DNA sequences in the sample. The chain links TRBV5-1 to TRBJ1-2; 8 nucleotides match TRBD1. V trimming: 0 bases; J trimming: 4 bases; junction bases outside the gene matches: 2. From germline, CDR1 is SGHRS and CDR2 YFSETQ. This CDR3 spans 14 amino acids. The DNA for the CDR3 is TGCGCCAGCAGCTTGGGTACAGGGGGCTATGGCTACACCTTC. This translates into CASSLGTGGYGYTF.

The chain recombines TRBV6-5 with TRBJ1-4; D possibly corresponds to TRBD1 (5 bases). The germline CDR1 and CDR2 sequences are MNHEY and SVGAGI. CDR3 size: 11 residues. Trimming shortened V by 10 bases and J by 8 bases, and 11 bases separated the two germline ends. The CDR3 spells CATTSGEKLFF. In DNA form, the CDR3 reads TGTGCCACCACGTCAGGGGAAAAACTGTTTTTT.

The V and J genes are TRBV5-1 and TRBJ2-3; TRBD2 matches 8 bases. Germline trimming cut 3 bases from V and 3 bases from J; bases unmatched to any gene: 9. The CDR3 runs 16 residues. Germline loops: CDR1 SGHRS, CDR2 YFSETQ. The CDR3 coding sequence is TGCGCCAGCAGCTCTTCGACTAGCGCCAAGACAGATACGCAGTATTTT. This sequence encodes CASSSSTSAKTDTQYF.

V usage is TRBV7-8 and J usage is TRBJ2-1; D is unresolved. V was trimmed by 5 bases and J by 9 bases, leaving 8 bases between them. Germline V gives CDR1 SGHVS, CDR2 FQNEAQ. The length of the CDR3 is 11 residues. The CDR3 nucleotides are TGTGCCAGCAGCCCCGTTGTTGAGCAGTTCTTC. This gives the protein CASSPVVEQFF.

V usage is TRBV7-8 and J usage is TRBJ2-5; D gene unclear. CDR3 length: 14 residues. V lost 2 bases and J 5 bases, leaving 12 bases between the germline ends. Germline-derived CDR1 and CDR2 are SGHVS and FQNEAQ. This CDR3 is CASSLSLSGETQYF. The CDR3 DNA follows: TGTGCCAGCAGCTTATCCTTGTCCGGGGAGACCCAGTACTTC.